This record covers a single TCR beta chain. Repertoires were generated with immunoSEQ multiplex PCR, while TCRdb's copy carries only in-frame clones and drops some. Here the sample spans about 500,000 clones, about four fifths being singletons. The ends lost 4 bases at V and 6 bases at J; junction bases unmatched: 14. CDR3 length equals 16 residues. CDR1 and CDR2 (germline): SQVTM, ANQGSEA. The data originate from a study of shared T cell receptors in the human thymus. The same data also went into a second study, on human thymus T cells. From that paper: Gene usage for V and J segments appeared biased in thymic and blood repertoires. Thymic repertoires overlap heavily among unrelated individuals, related research has reported.

This rearrangement joins TRBV29-1 to TRBJ2-7; TRBD2 agrees at 11 bases. The source is a boy less than two years old with a congenital heart defect. Sequenced sample: thymocytes. CDR3: CSVGGSGREIGFEQYF. The CDR3 DNA follows: TGCAGCGTTGGAGGTAGCGGGAGGGAAATCGGCTTCGAGCAGTACTTC.